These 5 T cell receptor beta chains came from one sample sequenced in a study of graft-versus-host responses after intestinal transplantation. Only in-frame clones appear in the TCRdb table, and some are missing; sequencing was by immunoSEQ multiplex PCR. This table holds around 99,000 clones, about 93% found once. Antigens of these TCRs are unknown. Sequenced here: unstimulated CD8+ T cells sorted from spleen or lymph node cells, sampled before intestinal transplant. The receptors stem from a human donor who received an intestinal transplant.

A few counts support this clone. In DNA form, the CDR3 reads TGTGCCAGCAGCAACAGGGAGACCCAGTACTTC. Translated: CASSNRETQYF. The chain uses TRBV7-2 and TRBJ2-5, with a weak D call TRBD1 (5 bases). The germline V gene encodes CDR1 SGHTA and CDR2 FQGNSA. Trimming took 5 bases from V and 5 from J, leaving 6 bases between them. This CDR3 is built from 11 residues. Using reference TRBV7-2 and TRBJ2-5 for the parts outside the CDR3, the full variable domain is GAGVSQSPSNKVTEKGKDVELRCDPISGHTALYWYRQSLGQGLEFLIYFQGNSAPDKSGLPSDRFSAERTGGSVSTLTIQRTQQEDSAVYLCASSNRETQYFGPGTRLLVL.

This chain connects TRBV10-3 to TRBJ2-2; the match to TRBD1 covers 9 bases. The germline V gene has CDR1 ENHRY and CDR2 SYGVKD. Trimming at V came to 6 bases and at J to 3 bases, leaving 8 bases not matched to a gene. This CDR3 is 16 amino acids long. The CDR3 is CAISGTGNRDTGELFF. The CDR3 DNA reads TGTGCCATCAGCGGGACAGGGAATAGGGACACCGGGGAGCTGTTTTTT.

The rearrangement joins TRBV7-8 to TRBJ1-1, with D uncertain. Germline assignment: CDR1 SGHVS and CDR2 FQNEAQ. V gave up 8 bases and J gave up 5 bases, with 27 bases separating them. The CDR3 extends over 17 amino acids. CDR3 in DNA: TGTGCCAGCCGCGCGCCCAATGACTCCTATATCGATACTGAAGCTTTCTTT. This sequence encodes CASRAPNDSYIDTEAFF.

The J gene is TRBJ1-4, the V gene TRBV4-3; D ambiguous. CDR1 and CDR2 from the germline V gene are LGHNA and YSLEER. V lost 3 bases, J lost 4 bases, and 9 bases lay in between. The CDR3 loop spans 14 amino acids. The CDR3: CASSQLGLNEKLFF. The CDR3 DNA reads TGCGCCAGCAGCCAGCTTGGACTTAATGAAAAACTGTTTTTT.

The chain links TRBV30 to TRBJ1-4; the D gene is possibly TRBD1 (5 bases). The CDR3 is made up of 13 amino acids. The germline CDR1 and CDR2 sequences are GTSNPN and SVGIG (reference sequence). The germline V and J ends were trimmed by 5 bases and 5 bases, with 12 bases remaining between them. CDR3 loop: CAWAAGGNEKLFF. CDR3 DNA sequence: TGTGCCTGGGCGGCGGGGGGAAATGAAAAACTGTTTTTT.